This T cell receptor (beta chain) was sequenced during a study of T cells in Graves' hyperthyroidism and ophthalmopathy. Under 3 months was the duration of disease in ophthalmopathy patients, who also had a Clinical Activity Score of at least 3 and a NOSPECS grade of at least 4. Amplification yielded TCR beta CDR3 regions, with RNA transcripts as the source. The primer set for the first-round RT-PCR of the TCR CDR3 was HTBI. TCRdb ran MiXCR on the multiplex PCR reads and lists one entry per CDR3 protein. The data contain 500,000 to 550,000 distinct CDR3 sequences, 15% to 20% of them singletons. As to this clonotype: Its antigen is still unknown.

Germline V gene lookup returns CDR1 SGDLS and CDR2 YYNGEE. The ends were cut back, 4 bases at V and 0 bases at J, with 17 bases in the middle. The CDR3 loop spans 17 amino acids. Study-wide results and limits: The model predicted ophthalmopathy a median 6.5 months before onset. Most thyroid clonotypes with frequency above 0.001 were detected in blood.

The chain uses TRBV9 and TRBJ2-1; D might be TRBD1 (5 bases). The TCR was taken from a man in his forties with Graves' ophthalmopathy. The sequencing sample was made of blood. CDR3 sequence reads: CASSSTGLGPSYNEQFF. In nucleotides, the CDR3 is TGTGCCAGCAGCTCTACAGGTCTAGGTCCCTCCTACAATGAGCAGTTCTTC.